The 12 T cell receptor beta chains given below trace back to one sample, sequenced in a study of beta chain features in type 1 diabetes. Expressed TCRB transcripts were sequenced because the isolated RNA had all been reverse transcribed beforehand. Clones were sequenced by immunoSEQ multiplex PCR, and TCRdb holds only the in-frame ones, with some missing. The data hold fewer than 900,000 clones, with 15% to 20% observed a single time. Sequences were obtained from naive CD4+ T cells from blood. Receptor source: a woman younger than 35 in good health.

This clone was seen a few times. The V call is TRBV11-3, the J call TRBJ2-1; 8 bases fit TRBD2. The ends lost 5 bases at V and 10 bases at J; junction bases unmatched: 4. The length of the CDR3 is 12 residues. From germline, CDR1 is SGHNT and CDR2 YENEEA. CDR3 DNA: TGTGCCAGCAGCCGTACTAGCGGAGAGCAGTTCTTC. Amino acid sequence: CASSRTSGEQFF.

The chain uses TRBV27 and TRBJ1-1; D remains unclear. From germline, CDR1 is MNHEY and CDR2 SMNVEV (reference sequence). This CDR3 is 15 amino acids long. Deletions cut 6 bases from V and 1 base from J, with 15 bases between. CDR3 DNA sequence: TGTGCCAGCAGGAGGATCCCCTTCCCGAACACTGAAGCTTTCTTT. Translation: CASRRIPFPNTEAFF.

In this sample, this clone turned up a few times. The rearrangement uses TRBV28 and TRBJ2-1; 13 nucleotides line up with TRBD2. V lost 5 bases, J lost 9 bases, and 16 bases stayed unmatched. Germline CDR1 and CDR2: MDHEN and SYDVKM. This CDR3 is built from 18 residues. The CDR3 protein is CASSTPVWTSGSLGEQFF. The CDR3 coding sequence is TGTGCCAGCAGTACTCCGGTTTGGACTAGCGGGAGTCTGGGTGAGCAGTTCTTC.

This chain connects TRBV9 to TRBJ2-6, with 7 bases lining up with TRBD2. The CDR3 length is 19 residues. The J segment lost 4 bases and the V segment lost 0 bases, leaving 13 bases of the junction unmatched. The germline CDR1 and CDR2 sequences are SGDLS and YYNGEE. CDR3 coding DNA: TGTGCCAGCAGCGTAGGGTCTTGGACTAGGTTCTCCGGGGCCAACGTCCTGACTTTC. This codes for CASSVGSWTRFSGANVLTF.

The chain has TRBV7-9 and TRBJ2-1, with TRBD1 matching over 8 bases. CDR1 and CDR2 (germline): SEHNR, FQNEAQ (reference sequence). With 1 base clipped from V and 2 bases from J, the junction kept 4 bases outside the gene matches. The CDR3 is 16 residues long. DNA of the CDR3: TGTGCCAGCAGCTTAGGGACAGGGAAACCCTACAATGAGCAGTTCTTC. It translates to CASSLGTGKPYNEQFF.

This clone occurred a few times. This chain connects TRBV7-2 to TRBJ2-5; 10 nucleotides match TRBD1. The CDR3 runs to 14 residues. J was trimmed by 5 bases and V by 6 bases; bases with no gene match: 6. Per germline, CDR1 SGHTA and CDR2 FQGNSA. In nucleotides, the CDR3 is TGTGCCAGCAGTACCGGGACAGGGGTCGAGACCCAGTACTTC. This codes for CASSTGTGVETQYF.

The V call is TRBV6-6, the J call TRBJ2-7; tentatively, D is TRBD2 (6 bases). The V and J ends lost 4 bases and 7 bases respectively, with 20 bases between them. The germline V gene encodes CDR1 MNHNY and CDR2 SVGAGI (reference sequence). The CDR3 has 15 amino acids. The CDR3 DNA follows: TGTGCCAGCAGTTCCGAGTCCCCAGGGAGGAGGGAGCAGTACTTC. Translated, it gives CASSSESPGRREQYF.

This chain uses TRBV18 with TRBJ1-5, with D tentatively TRBD1 (6 bases). CDR1 KGHSH and CDR2 LQKENI come from the germline V gene. This CDR3 has 16 amino acids. V lost 3 bases, J lost 4 bases, and 16 bases lay in between. The CDR3 region has the DNA TGTGCCAGCTCACCCCCCGGCAGGGGCAGAAATCAGCCCCAGCATTTT. Translated: CASSPPGRGRNQPQHF.

CDR3 region: CASPLSVSDSSGANVLTF. The CDR3 DNA reads as TGTGCCAGCCCCTTAAGCGTCAGTGATAGCTCTGGGGCCAACGTCCTGACTTTC. The chain recombines TRBV7-9 with TRBJ2-6; no reliable D call. Trimming took off 8 bases at V and 0 bases at J, with 20 bases between the two ends. The germline V gene has CDR1 SEHNR and CDR2 FQNEAQ (reference sequence). The CDR3 contains 18 residues. The full variable domain, rest sourced from reference TRBV7-9 and TRBJ2-6, is DTGVSQNPRHKITKRGQNVTFRCDPISEHNRLYWYRQTLGQGPEFLTYFQNEAQLEKSRLLSDRFSAERPKGSFSTLEIQRTEQGDSAMYLCASPLSVSDSSGANVLTFGAGSRLTVL.

J is TRBJ2-5 and V is TRBV5-4; possible D gene TRBD1, 5 bases. The J call could be wrong; TRBJ2-7 is a better fit for the DNA end. The CDR3 spans 16 residues. Germline-derived CDR1 and CDR2 are SGHNT and YYREEE (reference sequence). Written as DNA, the CDR3 is TGTGCCAGCAGCTTGGGATATAAGACAGATACCTACGAGCAGTACTTC. Translated, it gives CASSLGYKTDTYEQYF.

This clone was found a few times. The CDR3 bases are TGCGCCAGCAGCTTTCGGGGGAAGGACGAGCAGTACTTC. It yields the protein CASSFRGKDEQYF. The chain combines TRBV5-1 with TRBJ2-5, with TRBD2 as a possible D gene (6 bases). The DNA end lines up better with TRBJ2-7; the J call may be wrong. The CDR3 totals 13 residues. Germline V CDR1 and CDR2: SGHRS, YFSETQ.

This clone was picked up a small number of times. This sequence joins TRBV7-3 and TRBJ2-1; the D is unclear. The germline V gene encodes CDR1 SGHTA and CDR2 FQGTGA. V was clipped by 8 bases and J by 0 bases, with 17 bases between them. The CDR3 contains 16 residues. The CDR3 reads CASSRAGRSSYNEQFF. The CDR3 region has the DNA TGTGCCAGCTCCCGTGCCGGCCGGAGCTCCTACAATGAGCAGTTCTTC. Full variable domain (remainder filled in from reference TRBV7-3 and TRBJ2-1): GAGVSQTPSNKVTEKGKYVELRCDPISGHTALYWYRQSLGQGPEFLIYFQGTGAADDSGLPNDRFFAVRPEGSVSTLKIQRTERGDSAVYLCASSRAGRSSYNEQFFGPGTRLTVL.